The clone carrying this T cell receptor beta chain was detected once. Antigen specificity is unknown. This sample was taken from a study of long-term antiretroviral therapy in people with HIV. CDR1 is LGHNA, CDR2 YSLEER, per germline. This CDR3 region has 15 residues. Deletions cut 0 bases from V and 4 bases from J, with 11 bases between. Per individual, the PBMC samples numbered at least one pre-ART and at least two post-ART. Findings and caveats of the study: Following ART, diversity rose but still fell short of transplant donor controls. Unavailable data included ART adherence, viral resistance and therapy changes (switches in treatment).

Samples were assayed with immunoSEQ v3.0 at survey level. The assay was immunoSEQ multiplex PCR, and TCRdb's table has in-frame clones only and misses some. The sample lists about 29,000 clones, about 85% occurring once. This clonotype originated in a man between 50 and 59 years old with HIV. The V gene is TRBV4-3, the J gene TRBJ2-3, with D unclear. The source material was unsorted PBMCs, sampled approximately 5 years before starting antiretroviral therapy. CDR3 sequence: CASSQDPTYPDTQYF. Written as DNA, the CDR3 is TGCGCCAGCAGCCAAGATCCGACCTACCCAGATACGCAGTATTTT.